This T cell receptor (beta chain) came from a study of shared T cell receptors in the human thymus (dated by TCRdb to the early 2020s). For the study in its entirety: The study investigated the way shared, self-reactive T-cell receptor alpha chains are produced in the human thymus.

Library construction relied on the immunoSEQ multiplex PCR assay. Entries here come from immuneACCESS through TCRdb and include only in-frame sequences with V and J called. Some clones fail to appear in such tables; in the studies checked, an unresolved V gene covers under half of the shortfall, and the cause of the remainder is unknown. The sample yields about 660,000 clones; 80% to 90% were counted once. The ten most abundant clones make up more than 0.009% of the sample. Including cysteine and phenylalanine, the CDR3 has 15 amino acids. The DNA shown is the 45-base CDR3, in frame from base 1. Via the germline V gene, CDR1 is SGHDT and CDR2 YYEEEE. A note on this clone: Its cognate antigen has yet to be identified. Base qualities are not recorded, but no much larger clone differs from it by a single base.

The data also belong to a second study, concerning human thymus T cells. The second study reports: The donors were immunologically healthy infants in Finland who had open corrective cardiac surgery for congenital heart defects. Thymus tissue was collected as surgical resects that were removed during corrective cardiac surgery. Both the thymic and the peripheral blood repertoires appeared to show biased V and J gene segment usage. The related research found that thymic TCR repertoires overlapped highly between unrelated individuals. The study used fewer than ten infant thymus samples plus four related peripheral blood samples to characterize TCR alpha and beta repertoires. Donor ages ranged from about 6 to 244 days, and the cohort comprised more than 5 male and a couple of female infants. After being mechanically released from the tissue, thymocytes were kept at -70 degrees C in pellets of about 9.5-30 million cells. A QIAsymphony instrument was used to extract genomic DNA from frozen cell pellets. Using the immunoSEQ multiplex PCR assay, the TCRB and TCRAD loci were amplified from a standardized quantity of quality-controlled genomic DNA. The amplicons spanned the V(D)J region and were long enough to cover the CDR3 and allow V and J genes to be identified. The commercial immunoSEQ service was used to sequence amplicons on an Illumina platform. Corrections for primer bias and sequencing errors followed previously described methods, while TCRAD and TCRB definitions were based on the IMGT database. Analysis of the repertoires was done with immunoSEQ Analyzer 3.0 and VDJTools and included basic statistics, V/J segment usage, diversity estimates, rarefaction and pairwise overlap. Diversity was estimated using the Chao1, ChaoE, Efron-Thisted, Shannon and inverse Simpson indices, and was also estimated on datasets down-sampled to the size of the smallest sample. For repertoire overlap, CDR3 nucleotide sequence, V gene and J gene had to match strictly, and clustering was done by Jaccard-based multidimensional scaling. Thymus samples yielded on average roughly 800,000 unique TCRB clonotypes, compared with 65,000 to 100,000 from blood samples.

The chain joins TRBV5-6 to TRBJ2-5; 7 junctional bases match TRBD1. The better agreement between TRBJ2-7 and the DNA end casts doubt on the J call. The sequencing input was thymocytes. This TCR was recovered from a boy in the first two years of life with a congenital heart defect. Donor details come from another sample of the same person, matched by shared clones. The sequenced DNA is TGTGCCAGCAGCCCTCCGGACAGGAGTCCCTACGAGCAGTACTTC. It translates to CASSPPDRSPYEQYF.